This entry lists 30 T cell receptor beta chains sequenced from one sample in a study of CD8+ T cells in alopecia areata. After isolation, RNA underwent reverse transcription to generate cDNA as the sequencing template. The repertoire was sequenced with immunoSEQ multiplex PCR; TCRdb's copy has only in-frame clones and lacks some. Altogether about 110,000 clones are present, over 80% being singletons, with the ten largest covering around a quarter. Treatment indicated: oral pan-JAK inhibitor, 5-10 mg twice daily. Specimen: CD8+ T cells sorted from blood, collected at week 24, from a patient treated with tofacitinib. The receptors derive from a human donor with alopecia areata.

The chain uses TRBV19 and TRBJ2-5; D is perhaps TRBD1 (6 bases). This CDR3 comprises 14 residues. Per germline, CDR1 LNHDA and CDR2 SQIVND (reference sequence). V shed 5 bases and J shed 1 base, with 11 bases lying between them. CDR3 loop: CASSFRGTQETQYF. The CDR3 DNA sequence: TGTGCCAGTAGTTTCAGGGGCACCCAAGAGACCCAGTACTTC.

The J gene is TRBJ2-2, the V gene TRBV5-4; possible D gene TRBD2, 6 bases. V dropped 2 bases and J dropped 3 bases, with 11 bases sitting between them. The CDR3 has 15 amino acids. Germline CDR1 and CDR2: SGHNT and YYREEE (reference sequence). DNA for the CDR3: TGTGCCAGCAGCTTCTATGGAGGGGACACCGGGGAGCTGTTTTTT. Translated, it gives CASSFYGGDTGELFF.

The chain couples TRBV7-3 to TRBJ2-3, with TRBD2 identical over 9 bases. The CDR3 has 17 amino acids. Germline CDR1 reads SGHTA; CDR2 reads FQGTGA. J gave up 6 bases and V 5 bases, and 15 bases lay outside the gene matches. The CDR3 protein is CASSPEGQRGDIDTQYF. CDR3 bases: TGTGCCAGCAGCCCCGAGGGGCAGCGGGGGGATATCGATACGCAGTATTTT.

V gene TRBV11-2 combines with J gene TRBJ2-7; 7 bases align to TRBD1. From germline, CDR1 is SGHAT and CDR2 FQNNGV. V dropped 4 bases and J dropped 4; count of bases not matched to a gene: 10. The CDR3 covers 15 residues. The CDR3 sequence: CASSSGQAIRYEQYF. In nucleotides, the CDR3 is TGTGCCAGCAGCTCCGGACAGGCCATTCGATACGAGCAGTACTTC.

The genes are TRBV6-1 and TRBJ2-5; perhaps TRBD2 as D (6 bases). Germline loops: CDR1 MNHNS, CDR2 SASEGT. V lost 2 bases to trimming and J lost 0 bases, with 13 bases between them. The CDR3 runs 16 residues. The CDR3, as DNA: TGTGCCAGCAGTGAACAACGGGGGAACTACCAAGAGACCCAGTACTTC. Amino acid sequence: CASSEQRGNYQETQYF.

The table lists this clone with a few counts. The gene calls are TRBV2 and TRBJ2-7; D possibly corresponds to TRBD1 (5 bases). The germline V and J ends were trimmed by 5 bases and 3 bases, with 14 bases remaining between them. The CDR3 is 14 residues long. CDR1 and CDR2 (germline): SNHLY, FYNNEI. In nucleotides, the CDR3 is TGTGCCAGCAGTCTCTCGGACACGTACTACGAGCAGTACTTC. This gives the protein CASSLSDTYYEQYF.

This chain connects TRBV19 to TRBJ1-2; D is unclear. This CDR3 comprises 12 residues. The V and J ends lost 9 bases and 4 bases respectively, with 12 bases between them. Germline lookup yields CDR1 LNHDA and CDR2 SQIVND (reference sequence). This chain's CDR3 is CASLRPGYGYTF. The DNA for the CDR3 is TGTGCCAGCCTGCGCCCTGGCTATGGCTACACCTTC.

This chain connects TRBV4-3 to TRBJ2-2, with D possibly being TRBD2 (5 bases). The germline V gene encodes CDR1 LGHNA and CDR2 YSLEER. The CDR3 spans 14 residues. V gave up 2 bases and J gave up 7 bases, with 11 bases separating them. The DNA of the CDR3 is TGCGCCAGCAGCCAAACGAGCGGAGTCGGGGAGCTGTTTTTT. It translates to CASSQTSGVGELFF.

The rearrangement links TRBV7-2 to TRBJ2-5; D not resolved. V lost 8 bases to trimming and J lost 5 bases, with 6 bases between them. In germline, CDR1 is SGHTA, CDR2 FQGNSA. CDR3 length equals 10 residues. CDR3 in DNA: TGTGCCAGCGCTCTGGAGACCCAGTACTTC. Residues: CASALETQYF.

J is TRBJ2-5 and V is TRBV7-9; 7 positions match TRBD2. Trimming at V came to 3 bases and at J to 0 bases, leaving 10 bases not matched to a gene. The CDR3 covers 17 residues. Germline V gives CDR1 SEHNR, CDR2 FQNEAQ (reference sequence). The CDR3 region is CASSLETASGYQETQYF. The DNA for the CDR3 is TGTGCCAGCAGCTTGGAAACAGCTAGCGGCTACCAAGAGACCCAGTACTTC.

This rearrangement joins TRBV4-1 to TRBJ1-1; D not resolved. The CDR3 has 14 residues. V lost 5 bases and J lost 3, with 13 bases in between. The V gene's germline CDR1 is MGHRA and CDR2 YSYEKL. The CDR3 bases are TGCGCCAGCAGCAACGTTCGGAGGGACACTGAAGCTTTCTTT. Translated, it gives CASSNVRRDTEAFF.

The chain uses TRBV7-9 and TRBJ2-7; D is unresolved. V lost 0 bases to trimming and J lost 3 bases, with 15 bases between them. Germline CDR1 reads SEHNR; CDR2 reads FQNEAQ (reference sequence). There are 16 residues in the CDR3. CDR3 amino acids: CASSLAPAASLYEQYF. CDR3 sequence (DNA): TGTGCCAGCAGCTTAGCCCCCGCAGCAAGCCTCTACGAGCAGTACTTC.

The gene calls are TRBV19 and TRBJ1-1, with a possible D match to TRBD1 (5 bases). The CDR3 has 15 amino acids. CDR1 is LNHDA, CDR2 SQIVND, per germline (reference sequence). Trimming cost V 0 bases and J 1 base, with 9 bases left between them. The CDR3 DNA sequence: TGTGCCAGTAGTATAGACGACAGCTCGAACACTGAAGCTTTCTTT. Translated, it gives CASSIDDSSNTEAFF. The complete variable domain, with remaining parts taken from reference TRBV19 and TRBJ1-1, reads DGGITQSPKYLFRKEGQNVTLSCEQNLNHDAMYWYRQDPGQGLRLIYYSQIVNDFQKGDIAEGYSVSREKKESFPLTVTSAQKNPTAFYLCASSIDDSSNTEAFFGQGTRLTVV.

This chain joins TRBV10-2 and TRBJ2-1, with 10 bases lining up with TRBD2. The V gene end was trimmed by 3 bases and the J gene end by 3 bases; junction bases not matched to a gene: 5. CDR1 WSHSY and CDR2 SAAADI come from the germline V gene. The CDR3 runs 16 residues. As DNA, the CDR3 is TGCGCCAGCAGTGACCGGCTAGCGGGGGACTACAATGAGCAGTTCTTC. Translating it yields CASSDRLAGDYNEQFF.

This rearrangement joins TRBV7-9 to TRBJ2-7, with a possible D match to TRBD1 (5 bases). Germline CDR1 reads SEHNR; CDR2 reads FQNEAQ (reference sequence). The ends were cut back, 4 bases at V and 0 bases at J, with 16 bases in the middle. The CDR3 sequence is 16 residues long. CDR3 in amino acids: CASSSERTLSSYEQYF. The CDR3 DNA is TGTGCCAGCAGCTCAGAACGGACACTAAGCTCCTACGAGCAGTACTTC.

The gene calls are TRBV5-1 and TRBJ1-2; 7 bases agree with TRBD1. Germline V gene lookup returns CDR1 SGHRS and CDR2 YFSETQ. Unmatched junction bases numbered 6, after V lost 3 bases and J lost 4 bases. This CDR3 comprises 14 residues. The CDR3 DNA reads TGCGCCAGCAGCTCAGACAGGGTTGGCTATGGCTACACCTTC. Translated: CASSSDRVGYGYTF.

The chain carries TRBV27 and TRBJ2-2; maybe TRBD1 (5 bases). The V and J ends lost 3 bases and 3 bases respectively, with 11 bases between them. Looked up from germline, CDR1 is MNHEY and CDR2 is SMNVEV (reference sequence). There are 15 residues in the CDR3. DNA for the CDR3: TGTGCCAGCAGTTTGGACGACAGTCACACCGGGGAGCTGTTTTTT. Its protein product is CASSLDDSHTGELFF.

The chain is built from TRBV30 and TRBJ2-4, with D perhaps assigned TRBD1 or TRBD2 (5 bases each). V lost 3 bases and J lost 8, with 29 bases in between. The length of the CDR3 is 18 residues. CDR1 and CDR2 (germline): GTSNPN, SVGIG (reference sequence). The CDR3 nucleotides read TGTGCCTGGAGCGAGATCCCGCCCCAGGGTACGGGATCGGACATTCAGTACTTC. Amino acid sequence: CAWSEIPPQGTGSDIQYF.

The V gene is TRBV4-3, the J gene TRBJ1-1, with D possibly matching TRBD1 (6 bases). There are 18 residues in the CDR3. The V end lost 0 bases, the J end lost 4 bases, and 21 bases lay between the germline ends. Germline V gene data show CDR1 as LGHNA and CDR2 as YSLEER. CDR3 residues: CASSQDRGTEVLGTEAFF. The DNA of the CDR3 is TGCGCCAGCAGCCAAGATAGGGGGACGGAGGTCTTGGGCACTGAAGCTTTCTTT.

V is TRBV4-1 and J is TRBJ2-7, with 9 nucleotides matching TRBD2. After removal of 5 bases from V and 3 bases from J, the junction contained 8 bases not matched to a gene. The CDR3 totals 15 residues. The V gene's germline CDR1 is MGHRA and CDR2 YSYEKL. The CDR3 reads CASSSGGSGGYEQYF. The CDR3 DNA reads TGCGCCAGCAGCTCCGGGGGTAGCGGGGGCTACGAGCAGTACTTC.

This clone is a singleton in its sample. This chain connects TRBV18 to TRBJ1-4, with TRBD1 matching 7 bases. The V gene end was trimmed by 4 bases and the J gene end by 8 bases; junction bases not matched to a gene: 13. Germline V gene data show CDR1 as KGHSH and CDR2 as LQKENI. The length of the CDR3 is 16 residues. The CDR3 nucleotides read TGTGCCAGCTCACGCACAGGGGATACAGTTGGAGAAAAACTGTTTTTT. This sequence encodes CASSRTGDTVGEKLFF. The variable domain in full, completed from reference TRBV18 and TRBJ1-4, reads NAGVMQNPRHLVRRRGQEARLRCSPMKGHSHVYWYRQLPEEGLKFMVYLQKENIIDESGMPKERFSAEFPKEGPSILRIQQVVRGDSAAYFCASSRTGDTVGEKLFFGSGTQLSVL.

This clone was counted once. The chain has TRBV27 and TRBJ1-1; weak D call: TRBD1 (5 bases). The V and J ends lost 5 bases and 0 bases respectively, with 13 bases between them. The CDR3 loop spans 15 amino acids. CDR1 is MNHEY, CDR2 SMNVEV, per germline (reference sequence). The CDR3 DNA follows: TGTGCCAGCAGTCTCACGACAGCCCTGAACACTGAAGCTTTCTTT. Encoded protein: CASSLTTALNTEAFF.

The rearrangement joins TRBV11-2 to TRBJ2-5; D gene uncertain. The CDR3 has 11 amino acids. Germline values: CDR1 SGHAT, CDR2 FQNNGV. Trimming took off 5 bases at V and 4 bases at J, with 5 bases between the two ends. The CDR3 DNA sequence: TGTGCCAGCAGCGTTGGAGAGACCCAGTACTTC. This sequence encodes CASSVGETQYF.

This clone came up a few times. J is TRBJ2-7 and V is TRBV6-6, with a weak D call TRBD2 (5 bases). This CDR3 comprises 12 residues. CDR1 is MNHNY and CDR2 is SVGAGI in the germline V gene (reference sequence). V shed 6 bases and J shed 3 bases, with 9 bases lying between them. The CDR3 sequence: CASSPDYYEQYF. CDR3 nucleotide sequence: TGTGCCAGCAGCCCCGACTACTACGAGCAGTACTTC.

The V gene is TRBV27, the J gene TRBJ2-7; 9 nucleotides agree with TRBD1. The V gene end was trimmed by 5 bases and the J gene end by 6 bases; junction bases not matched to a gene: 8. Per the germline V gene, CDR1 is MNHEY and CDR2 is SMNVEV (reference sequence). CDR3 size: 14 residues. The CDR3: CASSPYRGQGEQYF. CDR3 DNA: TGTGCCAGCAGTCCATACAGGGGGCAAGGCGAGCAGTACTTC.

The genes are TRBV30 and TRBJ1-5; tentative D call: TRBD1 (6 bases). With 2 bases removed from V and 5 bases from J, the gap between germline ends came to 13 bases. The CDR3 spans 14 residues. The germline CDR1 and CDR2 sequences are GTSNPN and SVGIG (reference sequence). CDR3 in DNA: TGTGCCTGGAGTAGGGGGGAAGGGCATCAGCCCCAGCATTTT. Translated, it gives CAWSRGEGHQPQHF.

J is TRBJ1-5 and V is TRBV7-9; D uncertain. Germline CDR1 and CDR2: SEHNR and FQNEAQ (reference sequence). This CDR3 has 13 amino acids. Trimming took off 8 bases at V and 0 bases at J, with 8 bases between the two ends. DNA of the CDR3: TGTGCCAGCGGAGGTTATAGCAATCAGCCCCAGCATTTT. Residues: CASGGYSNQPQHF.

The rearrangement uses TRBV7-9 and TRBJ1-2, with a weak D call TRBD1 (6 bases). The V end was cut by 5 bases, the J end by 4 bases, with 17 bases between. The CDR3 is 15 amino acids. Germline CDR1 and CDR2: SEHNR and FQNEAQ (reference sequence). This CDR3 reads CASSLGVPGAYGYTF. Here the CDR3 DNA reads TGTGCCAGCAGCCTGGGAGTTCCGGGGGCCTATGGCTACACCTTC. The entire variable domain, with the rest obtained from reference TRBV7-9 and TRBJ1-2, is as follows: DTGVSQNPRHKITKRGQNVTFRCDPISEHNRLYWYRQTLGQGPEFLTYFQNEAQLEKSRLLSDRFSAERPKGSFSTLEIQRTEQGDSAMYLCASSLGVPGAYGYTFGSGTRLTVV.

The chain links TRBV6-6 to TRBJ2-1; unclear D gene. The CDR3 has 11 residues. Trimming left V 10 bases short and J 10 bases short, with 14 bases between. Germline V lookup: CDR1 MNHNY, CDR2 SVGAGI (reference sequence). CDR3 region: CAIYGGREQFF. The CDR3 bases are TGTGCCATCTACGGCGGCCGCGAGCAGTTCTTC.

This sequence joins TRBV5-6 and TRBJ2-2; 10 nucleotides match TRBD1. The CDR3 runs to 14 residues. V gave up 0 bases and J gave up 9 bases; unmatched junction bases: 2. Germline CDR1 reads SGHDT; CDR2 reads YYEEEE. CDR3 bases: TGTGCCAGCAGCTTGGGACAGGGGGCCCGGGAGCTGTTTTTT. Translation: CASSLGQGARELFF. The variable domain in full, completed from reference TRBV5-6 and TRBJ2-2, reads DAGVTQSPTHLIKTRGQQVTLRCSPKSGHDTVSWYQQALGQGPQFIFQYYEEEERQRGNFPDRFSGHQFPNYSSELNVNALLLGDSALYLCASSLGQGARELFFGEGSRLTVL.